Sequencing of this TCR beta chain was carried out in a study of CD4 T cells in relation to SARS-CoV-2 and coronaviruses. The data were produced by immunoSEQ multiplex PCR, yet TCRdb's version contains in-frame clones alone and is incomplete. The sample yields tens of thousands of clones, over 70% seen once. This clone appeared a single time. Its matching antigen is unknown. Germline lookup yields CDR1 LGHNA and CDR2 YNFKEQ. The CDR3 has 16 residues. V dropped 0 bases and J dropped 7; count of bases not matched to a gene: 7. What was sequenced was naive CD4+ T cells from PBMCs, cultured in vitro. Noted subset: naive CD4+ T cells isolated by negative enrichment. The receptor was isolated from an adult with COVID-19. J is TRBJ1-2 and V is TRBV4-2; 11 bases line up with TRBD1. In DNA, the CDR3 is TGTGCCAGCAGCCAAGATCCCGGGGACAGGGGGTTTGGCTACACCTTC. It is translated as CASSQDPGDRGFGYTF.